The 30 T cell receptor beta chains below all came from one sample that was sequenced in a study of circulating CD8 cells and anti-PD-1 response in melanoma. Four subsets defined by PD-1 and/or TIGIT were sorted from live CD3+CD8+TCRalphabeta+ cells. TCR libraries were prepared from approximately 15 ng of total RNA with the QIAseq Immune Repertoire TCR panel. TCRdb re-analysed the reads in MiXCR, keeping a single row per CDR3 protein. The sample yields about 320 distinct CDR3 sequences, around 11% seen once. The sample consisted of CD8+ T cells from PBMCs, taken at baseline or after one month of anti-PD-1 therapy (not recorded which). The receptor set was obtained from a human donor with melanoma.

This clonotype is deemed medium-sized. The genes are TRBV6-5 and TRBJ2-3; D perhaps matches TRBD1 (5 bases). The V end lost 0 bases, the J end lost 6 bases, and 16 bases lay between the germline ends. Germline CDR1 reads MNHEY; CDR2 reads SVGAGI. The CDR3 runs 16 residues. CDR3 protein: CASSYSRFRAFDTQYF. The CDR3 DNA reads TGTGCCAGCAGTTACTCGAGGTTCAGGGCATTCGATACGCAGTATTTT.

The sample holds a few counts of this clonotype. J is TRBJ2-7 and V is TRBV20-1, with 10 bases that match TRBD2. With V trimmed by 2 bases and J by 0 bases, 7 bases remained unmatched. CDR1 is DFQATT, CDR2 SNEGSKA, per germline (reference sequence). The CDR3 runs to 16 residues. The CDR3 loop reads CSARNLAGVPSYEQYF. CDR3 sequence (DNA): TGCAGTGCTAGAAATCTAGCGGGGGTCCCCTCCTACGAGCAGTACTTC.

This clonotype is labeled as large. The gene calls are TRBV29-1 and TRBJ2-7, with D possibly being TRBD1 (5 bases). This CDR3 region has 15 residues. V dropped 4 bases and J dropped 3 bases, with 19 bases sitting between them. CDR1 and CDR2 (germline): SQVTM, ANQGSEA. CDR3 nucleotide sequence: TGCAGCGTTGTTTTGAGAGAGACAGAGAACTACGAGCAGTACTTC. It translates to CSVVLRETENYEQYF.

This clonotype appeared a few times. The chain joins TRBV7-2 to TRBJ2-7; D might be TRBD1 (6 bases). Germline V gene sequence: CDR1 SGHTA, CDR2 FQGNSA. V shed 0 bases and J shed 4 bases, with 13 bases lying between them. This CDR3 spans 15 amino acids. CDR3 residues: CASSLAGQGYYEQYF. Written as DNA, the CDR3 is TGTGCCAGCAGCTTAGCGGGACAAGGCTATTACGAGCAGTACTTC.

This clonotype is classed as large. Germline and junction disagree at one end, which may indicate a read error. The V gene is TRBV7-7, the J gene TRBJ1-1, with 8 bases aligning to TRBD1. Germline CDR1 reads SSHAT; CDR2 reads FNYEAQ (reference sequence). The CDR3 covers 13 residues. This CDR3 reads CASSPGTGTEAFF. For the CDR3, the DNA is TGTGCTAGCAGCCCCGGGACAGGCACTGAAGCTTTCTTT.

CDR3 bases: TGCAGTGCTAAGAGTAGCACAGATACGCAGTATTTT. This sequence encodes CSAKSSTDTQYF. This rearrangement joins TRBV20-1 to TRBJ2-3; D gene uncertain. This CDR3 has 12 amino acids. V was pared by 4 bases and J by 0 bases, with 5 bases between. Germline CDR1 is DFQATT and CDR2 is SNEGSKA (reference sequence).

Only one count was recorded for this clonotype. One junction end does not reproduce the germline sequence, and a read error may be involved. The chain couples TRBV19 to TRBJ2-3; D not resolved. The CDR3 length is 13 residues. CDR1 and CDR2 (germline): LNHDA, SQIVND (reference sequence). The CDR3 DNA is TGTGCCAGTAGTATTCTGCCCCAAGATATGCAGTATTTT. This codes for CASSILPQDMQYF.

This clonotype is medium-sized. The V gene is TRBV6-5, the J gene TRBJ2-7; D call uncertain. The germline gives CDR1 MNHEY, CDR2 SVGAGI. The CDR3 totals 12 residues. V lost 1 base and J 7 bases, leaving 8 bases between the germline ends. The CDR3: CASSYFGSEQYF. CDR3 nucleotides: TGTGCCAGCAGTTACTTTGGGTCTGAGCAGTACTTC.

By sample fraction, this clonotype is medium-sized (0.01 to 0.1%). CDR3 DNA sequence: TGTGCCATGGGACAGTCTTTCTGGGAGCAGTACTTC. Translated: CAMGQSFWEQYF. This chain connects TRBV10-3 to TRBJ2-7; 7 nucleotides match TRBD1. This CDR3 is built from 12 residues. The germline V gene has CDR1 ENHRY and CDR2 SYGVKD. Trimming removed 9 bases from V and 7 bases from J; junction bases left unmatched: 9.

By frequency in the sample, this clonotype is medium-sized. The chain is built from TRBV30 and TRBJ2-1; D remains unclear. CDR1 is GTSNPN, CDR2 SVGIG, per germline (reference sequence). Trimming took off 8 bases at V and 0 bases at J, with 8 bases between the two ends. The CDR3 totals 12 residues. The CDR3 coding sequence is TGTGCCAGACACAGCTCCTACAATGAGCAGTTCTTC. This codes for CARHSSYNEQFF.

This clonotype is large (0.1 to 1%) by share. The rearrangement uses TRBV20-1 and TRBJ2-3; tentative D call: TRBD1 (6 bases). The V gene lost 2 bases and the J gene lost 4 bases, with 13 bases spanning the gap. The germline gives CDR1 DFQATT, CDR2 SNEGSKA (reference sequence). CDR3 length equals 14 residues. This CDR3 is CSARSYRASDTQYF. Written as DNA, the CDR3 is TGCAGTGCTAGATCTTACAGGGCGTCAGATACGCAGTATTTT.

A few counts support this clonotype. The J gene is TRBJ1-3, the V gene TRBV19; the D is unclear. The CDR3 contains 15 residues. Per the germline V gene, CDR1 is LNHDA and CDR2 is SQIVND (reference sequence). The ends were cut back, 5 bases at V and 0 bases at J, with 11 bases in the middle. Written as DNA, the CDR3 is TGTGCCAGTAGTTTAACGGGCTACTCTGGAAACACCATATATTTT. Translated, it gives CASSLTGYSGNTIYF. Using reference TRBV19 and TRBJ1-3 for the parts outside the CDR3, the full variable domain is DGGITQSPKYLFRKEGQNVTLSCEQNLNHDAMYWYRQDPGQGLRLIYYSQIVNDFQKGDIAEGYSVSREKKESFPLTVTSAQKNPTAFYLCASSLTGYSGNTIYFGEGSWLTVV.

This clonotype is categorized as large. The J gene is TRBJ1-6, the V gene TRBV4-3; possible D gene TRBD1, 6 bases. V shed 1 base and J shed 2 bases, with 21 bases lying between them. The CDR3 spans 20 residues. Germline-derived CDR1 and CDR2 are LGHNA and YSLEER. CDR3 DNA sequence: TGCGCCAGCAGCCAAGGTTCAGCCTACGGAAGGACAGCCTATAATTCACCCCTCCACTTT. Its translation is CASSQGSAYGRTAYNSPLHF.

In the case of this clonotype: A read error is possible here, since a much larger clone lies one base away. The V and J genes are TRBV2 and TRBJ2-6; TRBD1 is a possible D gene (5 bases). The CDR3 totals 17 residues. CDR1 and CDR2 (germline): SNHLY, FYNNEI. The CDR3 sequence: CASSVLDTSSGANALTF. The CDR3 DNA reads TGTGCCAGCAGTGTTTTGGACACCAGCTCTGGGGCCAACGCCCTGACTTTC.

By share of the sample, this clonotype is large (0.1 to 1%). The rearrangement joins TRBV1 to TRBJ2-3; the tabulated D call, TRBD2, remains unverified against the DNA. TRBV1 has pseudogene status. The CDR3 consists of 17 residues. In DNA form, the CDR3 reads TGCACCAGCAGCCAAGTTGGTTCTAGCGGGCCCACAGATACGCAGTATTTT. It specifies CTSSQVGSSGPTDTQYF.

V gene TRBV24-1 combines with J gene TRBJ2-3, with D tentatively TRBD1 or TRBD2 (5 bases each). This CDR3 is built from 15 residues. CDR1 KGHDR and CDR2 SFDVKD come from the germline V gene. V was pared by 9 bases and J by 0 bases, with 15 bases between. In DNA, the CDR3 is TGTGCCACCGGGAGAAGGGGCAGTAGCACAGATACGCAGTATTTT. This gives the protein CATGRRGSSTDTQYF.

This clonotype counts as large (0.1 to 1%). J is TRBJ2-7 and V is TRBV9, with TRBD1 as a possible D gene (6 bases). Germline V gene sequence: CDR1 SGDLS, CDR2 YYNGEE. Trimming pared 0 bases from V and 5 bases from J, leaving 15 bases between. The CDR3 extends over 15 amino acids. CDR3 protein: CASSVEGHRSDEQYF. CDR3 nucleotide sequence: TGTGCCAGCAGCGTAGAGGGACATAGAAGCGACGAGCAGTACTTC.

In this sample, this clonotype is medium-sized. The chain uses TRBV11-2 and TRBJ1-6, with D unclear. Germline V gene data show CDR1 as SGHAT and CDR2 as FQNNGV. The CDR3 contains 16 residues. Trimming took off 0 bases at V and 10 bases at J, with 16 bases between the two ends. The CDR3 DNA is TGTGCCAGCAGCTTAGATCCCCAACCGAGGATCTCACCCCTCCACTTT. Residues: CASSLDPQPRISPLHF.

This clonotype is hyperexpanded in the sample. The gene calls are TRBV29-1 and TRBJ2-7; 10 bases are a match to TRBD1. The V and J ends lost 2 bases and 7 bases, in that order; junction bases with no gene match: 5. Germline V gene data show CDR1 as SQVTM and CDR2 as ANQGSEA. The CDR3 has 13 residues. The CDR3 coding sequence is TGCAGCGTTGAATTGGACAGGGGGTGGGAGCAGTACTTC. Encoded protein: CSVELDRGWEQYF.

This clonotype rates as large. The chain uses TRBV4-2 and TRBJ1-1; D is unresolved. Trimming removed 4 bases at V and 1 base at J, with 7 bases between. This CDR3 is built from 13 residues. The V gene's germline CDR1 is LGHNA and CDR2 YNFKEQ. The CDR3 DNA sequence: TGTGCCAGCAGCCTGGTGGGGAACACTGAAGCTTTCTTT. Translating it yields CASSLVGNTEAFF.

By proportion, this clonotype is medium-sized (0.01 to 0.1%). The chain couples TRBV27 to TRBJ2-7, with D perhaps matching TRBD1 (5 bases). Trimming shortened V by 6 bases and J by 0 bases, and 12 bases separated the two germline ends. CDR1 MNHEY and CDR2 SMNVEV come from the germline V gene (reference sequence). This CDR3 contains 14 residues. DNA for the CDR3: TGTGCCAGCAGGGATACAGACAGCTCCTACGAGCAGTACTTC. Residues: CASRDTDSSYEQYF.

Relative to its sample, this clonotype is medium-sized. The rearrangement uses TRBV19 and TRBJ2-3; 7 bases fit TRBD2. This CDR3 spans 15 amino acids. The V gene's germline CDR1 is LNHDA and CDR2 SQIVND (reference sequence). V trimming: 10 bases; J trimming: 1 base; junction bases outside the gene matches: 11. The CDR3 region has the DNA TGTGCCACCCGGGACTACATCTTGGGCACAGATACGCAGTATTTT. The encoded protein is CATRDYILGTDTQYF.

This clonotype is large within its sample. The chain uses TRBV24-1 and TRBJ2-7; 7 positions match TRBD2. V shed 9 bases, J shed 1 base, and the junction held 11 bases outside the gene matches. The CDR3 length is 15 residues. Germline V gene data show CDR1 as KGHDR and CDR2 as SFDVKD. CDR3 region: CATREDTPTSYEQYF. The CDR3 bases are TGTGCCACCCGGGAGGACACGCCAACGTCCTACGAGCAGTACTTC.

This clonotype is large in the sample. The chain joins TRBV7-9 to TRBJ2-1; a weak D match, TRBD1 (6 bases). Trimming stripped 2 bases from V and 3 bases from J, with 8 bases between. The CDR3 runs to 14 residues. The germline V gene has CDR1 SEHNR and CDR2 FQNEAQ (reference sequence). CDR3 DNA: TGTGCCAGCAGCTTATCGACAGGCTACAATGAGCAGTTCTTC. Protein: CASSLSTGYNEQFF. Based on the CDR3 plus reference TRBV7-9 and TRBJ2-1, the full variable domain is DTGVSQNPRHKITKRGQNVTFRCDPISEHNRLYWYRQTLGQGPEFLTYFQNEAQLEKSRLLSDRFSAERPKGSFSTLEIQRTEQGDSAMYLCASSLSTGYNEQFFGPGTRLTVL.

This clonotype is large (0.1 to 1%). The V gene is TRBV7-9, the J gene TRBJ1-5; the D gene is possibly TRBD1 (5 bases). In germline, CDR1 is SEHNR, CDR2 FQNEAQ (reference sequence). The germline V and J ends were trimmed by 5 bases and 8 bases, with 19 bases remaining between them. CDR3 length equals 15 residues. The CDR3 sequence is CASSAAGTDIKPQHF. DNA of the CDR3: TGTGCCAGCAGCGCGGCCGGGACCGATATCAAGCCCCAGCATTTT. The full variable domain, rest sourced from reference TRBV7-9 and TRBJ1-5, is DTGVSQNPRHKITKRGQNVTFRCDPISEHNRLYWYRQTLGQGPEFLTYFQNEAQLEKSRLLSDRFSAERPKGSFSTLEIQRTEQGDSAMYLCASSAAGTDIKPQHFGDGTRLSIL.

The V and J genes are TRBV5-4 and TRBJ2-3, with 9 positions matching TRBD1. Germline values: CDR1 SGHNT, CDR2 YYREEE (reference sequence). The CDR3 is made up of 16 amino acids. V was clipped by 2 bases and J by 4 bases; unmatched bases: 8. In DNA form, the CDR3 reads TGTGCCAGCAGCTTACCCGGGACAGGGAGGTCAGATACGCAGTATTTT. Encoded protein: CASSLPGTGRSDTQYF.

By share, this clonotype counts as medium-sized (0.01 to 0.1%). The chain has TRBV12-5 and TRBJ1-1; TRBD1 matches 8 bases. Germline V lookup: CDR1 LGHNT, CDR2 FRNRAP. V lost 7 bases, J lost 8 bases, and 9 bases stayed unmatched. This CDR3 spans 13 amino acids. The CDR3 DNA is TGTGCTAGTGCCTTGGACAGGGTACAGGAAGCTTTCTTT. It codes for CASALDRVQEAFF. The full variable domain, rest sourced from reference TRBV12-5 and TRBJ1-1, is DARVTQTPRHKVTEMGQEVTMRCQPILGHNTVFWYRQTMMQGLELLAYFRNRAPLDDSGMPKDRFSAEMPDATLATLKIQPSEPRDSAVYFCASALDRVQEAFFGQGTRLTVV.

This clonotype is termed hyperexpanded. The chain uses TRBV12-5 and TRBJ1-5; D call uncertain. The ends were cut back, 6 bases at V and 2 bases at J, with 14 bases in the middle. The CDR3 is 15 amino acids. CDR1 and CDR2 (germline): LGHNT, FRNRAP. CDR3 in DNA: TGTGCTAGTGGCTCCGGATGGGGTGGCAATCAGCCCCAGCATTTT. Translated, it gives CASGSGWGGNQPQHF.

By proportion, this clonotype is large. The J gene is TRBJ2-2, the V gene TRBV4-3; possibly TRBD1 or TRBD2 for D (5 bases each). Trimming took off 4 bases at V and 0 bases at J, with 12 bases between the two ends. This CDR3 contains 16 residues. The germline gives CDR1 LGHNA, CDR2 YSLEER. Here the CDR3 reads CASSLSGGTNTGELFF. CDR3 nucleotide sequence: TGCGCCAGCAGCCTATCTGGGGGAACGAACACCGGGGAGCTGTTTTTT.

This clonotype was detected a few times. A much larger clonotype is one base distant, so this may be a read error. The chain links TRBV7-9 to TRBJ1-3; the D gene is possibly TRBD1 (6 bases). The V and J ends lost 5 bases and 4 bases respectively, with 15 bases between them. The length of the CDR3 is 15 residues. CDR1 and CDR2 (germline): SEHNR, FQNEAQ (reference sequence). CDR3 coding DNA: TGTGCCAGCAGCCTCGCAGGGGCCCAGGGAAACACCATATATTTT. It yields the protein CASSLAGAQGNTIYF. The full variable domain, completed using reference TRBV7-9 and TRBJ1-3, is DTGVSQNPRHKITKRGQNVTFRCDPISEHNRLYWYRQTLGQGPEFLTYFQNEAQLEKSRLLSDRFSAERPKGSFSTLEIQRTEQGDSAMYLCASSLAGAQGNTIYFGEGSWLTVV.